This is a list of T cell receptor beta chains from one sample in a study of vaccination and CD4 T cells after COVID-19. A single record per CDR3 protein comes from TCRdb applying MiXCR to the PCR reads. The table has fewer than 15,000 distinct CDR3 sequences, about 79% seen once. Their cognate antigens are unknown. Material for sequencing was CD4+ T cells from blood, cultured in vitro. Every receptor here comes from a human donor who had recovered from COVID-19. CDR3s include the opening cysteine and the closing phenylalanine or tryptophan. The D gene is left open where the match is weak. Not every row has a clone size; where given, it reads once, few, many or a size class.

j_call clone_size d_call v_call cdr3_aa cdr3_nt
TRBJ1-2 - TRBD1 TRBV6-1 CASGTAYGYTF TGTGCGAGCGGGACAGCGTATGGCTACACCTTC
TRBJ1-2 - TRBD1 TRBV6-1 CASSTGTGAYGYTF TGTGCCAGCAGCACCGGGACAGGGGCCTATGGCTACACCTTC
TRBJ1-4 - - TRBV2 CASTVIRGPREKLFF TGTGCCAGCACCGTAATCAGGGGACCAAGGGAAAAACTGTTTTTT
TRBJ2-1 - - TRBV7-2 CASSLTGREVFF TGTGCCAGCAGCCTCACAGGGCGTGAGGTGTTCTTC
TRBJ1-5 - - TRBV6-2/TRBV6-3 CATRRGGGQPQHF TGTGCCACCCGTCGGGGGGGGGGTCAGCCCCAGCATTTT
TRBJ2-1 - TRBD2 TRBV27 CASGPRGAGGRNEQFF TGTGCCAGCGGCCCCCGAGGCGCGGGAGGGAGAAATGAGCAGTTCTTC
TRBJ2-3 - - TRBV7-3 CASSGGGTGRTDTQYF TGTGCCAGCAGTGGGGGGGGGACAGGTCGCACAGATACGCAGTATTTT
TRBJ1-2 - - TRBV19 CASSKNRDTGGYTF TGTGCCAGTAGTAAGAACCGGGACACAGGTGGCTACACCTTC
TRBJ1-2 - - TRBV7-2 CASSSYRGDYTF TGTGCCAGCAGCTCCTATAGGGGGGACTACACCTTC
TRBJ1-1 - TRBD1 TRBV28 CASSFLLQVAWAGGNTEAFF TGTGCCAGCAGTTTCCTCCTTCAGGTGGCTTGGGCAGGGGGGAACACTGAAGCTTTCTTT
TRBJ1-1 - - TRBV14 CASSQLDGSPTEAFF TGTGCCAGCAGCCAACTAGACGGCAGTCCCACTGAAGCTTTCTTT
TRBJ2-2 few - TRBV24-1 CATSDDRTKNTGELFF TGTGCCACCAGTGATGACAGAACGAAAAACACCGGGGAGCTGTTTTTT
TRBJ2-7 - - TRBV6-2/TRBV6-3 CASSYDLQTYEQYF TGTGCCAGCAGTTACGATCTACAGACCTACGAGCAGTACTTC
TRBJ1-2 - - TRBV20-1 CSAAGGSRIYGYTF TGCAGTGCAGCCGGGGGCTCACGGATCTATGGCTACACCTTC
TRBJ1-5 few - TRBV27 CASSLDGYYSNQPQHF TGTGCCAGCAGTTTAGACGGGTATTATAGCAATCAGCCCCAGCATTTT
TRBJ2-3 few - TRBV2 CASLTQPSTDTQYF TGTGCCAGCTTGACCCAACCCTCCACAGATACGCAGTATTTT
TRBJ1-1 - TRBD1 TRBV7-9 CASSLWGQGDTEAFF TGTGCCAGCAGCTTATGGGGACAGGGAGACACTGAAGCTTTCTTT
TRBJ1-5 - - TRBV19 CASSDTNQPQHF TGTGCCAGTAGTGACACGAATCAGCCCCAGCATTTT
TRBJ1-2 few - TRBV28 CASSSGSVYGYTF TGTGCCAGCAGTTCCGGGTCTGTCTATGGCTACACCTTC
TRBJ1-6 - - TRBV6-1 CASVGGWDNSPLHF TGTGCCAGTGTTGGGGGTTGGGACAATTCACCCCTCCACTTT
TRBJ1-1 few TRBD1 TRBV7-2 CASSPDRVAFF TGTGCCAGCAGCCCCGACAGGGTAGCTTTCTTT
TRBJ2-7 - - TRBV15 CATSRAQVYEQYF TGTGCCACCAGCAGAGCACAGGTCTACGAGCAGTACTTC
TRBJ1-1 - - TRBV19 CASIPQRAANTEAFF TGTGCCAGTATCCCACAGCGGGCCGCGAACACTGAAGCTTTCTTT
TRBJ1-6 once - TRBV19 CASSEAHSYNSPLHF TGTGCCAGTAGTGAAGCTCACTCCTATAATTCACCCCTCCACTTT
TRBJ1-1 - - TRBV19 CASRTDKGGKNTEAFF TGTGCCAGTAGAACCGACAAAGGGGGGAAGAACACTGAAGCTTTCTTT
TRBJ2-2 - - TRBV15 CATSRGIATTGELFF TGTGCCACCAGCAGGGGGATAGCGACCACCGGGGAGCTGTTTTTT
TRBJ2-5 few TRBD2 TRBV7-9 CASSLGLAGTQEAQYF TGTGCCAGCAGCTTAGGACTAGCGGGGACCCAAGAAGCCCAGTACTTC
TRBJ1-5 few - TRBV20-1 CSARMGTWQPQHF TGCAGTGCTAGAATGGGAACGTGGCAGCCCCAGCATTTT
TRBJ2-7 - - TRBV7-9 CASSLREYEQYF TGTGCCAGCAGCCTTCGGGAGTACGAGCAGTACTTC
TRBJ1-6 - TRBD1 TRBV6-5 CASSYTRQGVNSPLHF TGTGCCAGCAGTTACACCCGACAGGGTGTAAATTCACCCCTCCACTTT
TRBJ2-2 - - TRBV20-1 CSARDVQRVNTGELFF TGCAGTGCTAGAGATGTCCAGCGGGTTAACACCGGGGAGCTGTTTTTT
TRBJ2-5 few - TRBV19 CATRREWGTVQETQYF TGTGCCACCAGACGGGAGTGGGGGACGGTGCAAGAGACCCAGTACTTC
TRBJ2-2 - - TRBV27 CASREGRVARELFF TGTGCCAGCAGAGAGGGACGGGTCGCGAGGGAGCTGTTTTTT
TRBJ1-2 - - TRBV6-1 CASSHGARGYTF TGTGCCAGCAGTCATGGGGCGCGAGGCTACACCTTC
TRBJ1-1 - - TRBV7-2 CASSLKQGGPEAFF TGTGCCAGCAGCTTAAAACAAGGTGGACCTGAAGCTTTCTTT
TRBJ2-5 once - TRBV27 CASTRWGQETQYF TGTGCCAGCACCCGGTGGGGGCAAGAGACCCAGTACTTC
TRBJ2-5 - TRBD1 TRBV7-9 CASSSRTGPFVETQYF TGTGCCAGCAGCTCCCGGACAGGACCGTTTGTGGAGACCCAGTACTTC